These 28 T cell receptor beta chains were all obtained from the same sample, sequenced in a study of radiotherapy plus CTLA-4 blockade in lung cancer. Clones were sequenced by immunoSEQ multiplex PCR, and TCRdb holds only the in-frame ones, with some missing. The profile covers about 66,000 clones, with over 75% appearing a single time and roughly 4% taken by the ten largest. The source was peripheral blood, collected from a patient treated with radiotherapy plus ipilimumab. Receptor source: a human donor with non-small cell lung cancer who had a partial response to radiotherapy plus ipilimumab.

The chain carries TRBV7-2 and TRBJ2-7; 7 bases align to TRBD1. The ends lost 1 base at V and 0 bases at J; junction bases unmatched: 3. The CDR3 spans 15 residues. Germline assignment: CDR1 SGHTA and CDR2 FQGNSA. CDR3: CASSLDSGGSYEQYF. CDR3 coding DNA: TGTGCCAGCAGCTTAGACTCAGGGGGCTCCTACGAGCAGTACTTC.

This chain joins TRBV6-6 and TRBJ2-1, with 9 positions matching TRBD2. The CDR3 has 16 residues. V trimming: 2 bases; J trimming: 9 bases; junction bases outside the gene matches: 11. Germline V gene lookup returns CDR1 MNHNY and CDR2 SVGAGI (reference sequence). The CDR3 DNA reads TGTGCCAGCAGTTACCCGAGCGGGAGGAGCTCGGGTGAGCAGTTCTTC. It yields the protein CASSYPSGRSSGEQFF.

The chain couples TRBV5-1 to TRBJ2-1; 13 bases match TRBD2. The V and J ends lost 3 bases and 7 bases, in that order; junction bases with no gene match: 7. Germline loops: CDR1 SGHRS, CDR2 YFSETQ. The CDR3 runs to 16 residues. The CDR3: CASSSPLAGGLNEQFF. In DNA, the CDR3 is TGCGCCAGCAGCTCTCCACTAGCGGGAGGGCTAAATGAGCAGTTCTTC.

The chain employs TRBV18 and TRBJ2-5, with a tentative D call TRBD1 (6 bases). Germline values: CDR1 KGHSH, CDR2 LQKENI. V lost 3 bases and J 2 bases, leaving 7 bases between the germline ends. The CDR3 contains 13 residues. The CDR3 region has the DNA TGTGCCAGCTCACCGGACAGACAAGAGACCCAGTACTTC. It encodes CASSPDRQETQYF.

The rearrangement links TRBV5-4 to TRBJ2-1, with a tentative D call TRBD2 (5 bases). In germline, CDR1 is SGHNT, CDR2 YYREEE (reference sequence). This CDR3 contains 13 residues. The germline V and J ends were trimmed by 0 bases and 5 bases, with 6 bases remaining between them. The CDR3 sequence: CASSLERDNEQFF. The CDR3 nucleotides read TGTGCCAGCAGCTTGGAGAGGGACAATGAGCAGTTCTTC.

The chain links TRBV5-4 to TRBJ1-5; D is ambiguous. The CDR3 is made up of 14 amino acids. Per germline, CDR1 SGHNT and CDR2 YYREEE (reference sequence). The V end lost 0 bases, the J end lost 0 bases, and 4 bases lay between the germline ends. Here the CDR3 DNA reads TGTGCCAGCAGCTTGGGCGTTAGCAATCAGCCCCAGCATTTT. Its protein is CASSLGVSNQPQHF.

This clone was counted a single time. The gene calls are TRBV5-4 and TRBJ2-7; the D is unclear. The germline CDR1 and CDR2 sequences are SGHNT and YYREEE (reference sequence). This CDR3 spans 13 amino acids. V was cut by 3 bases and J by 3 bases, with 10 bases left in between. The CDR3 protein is CASSSGSLYEQYF. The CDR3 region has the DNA TGTGCCAGCAGCTCCGGGTCCCTCTACGAGCAGTACTTC. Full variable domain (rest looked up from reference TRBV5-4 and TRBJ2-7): ETGVTQSPTHLIKTRGQQVTLRCSSQSGHNTVSWYQQALGQGPQFIFQYYREEENGRGNFPPRFSGLQFPNYSSELNVNALELDDSALYLCASSSGSLYEQYFGPGTRLTVT.

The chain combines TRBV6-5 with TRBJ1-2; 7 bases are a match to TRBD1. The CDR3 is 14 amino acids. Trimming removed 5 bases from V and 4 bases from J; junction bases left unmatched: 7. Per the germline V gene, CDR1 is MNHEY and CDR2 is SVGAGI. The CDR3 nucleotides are TGTGCCAGCAGTCACAGGGGTTCCCTCTATGGCTACACCTTC. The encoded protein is CASSHRGSLYGYTF.

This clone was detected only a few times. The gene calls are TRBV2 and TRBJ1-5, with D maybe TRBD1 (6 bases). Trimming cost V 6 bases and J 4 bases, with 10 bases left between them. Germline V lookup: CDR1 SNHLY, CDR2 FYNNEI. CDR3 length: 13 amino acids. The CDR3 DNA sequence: TGTGCCAGCAGAGACCAGGGGAATCAGCCCCAGCATTTT. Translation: CASRDQGNQPQHF.

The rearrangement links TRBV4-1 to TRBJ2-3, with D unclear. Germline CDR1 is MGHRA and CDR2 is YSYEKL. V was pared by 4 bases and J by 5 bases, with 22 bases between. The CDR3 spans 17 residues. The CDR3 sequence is CASSLQYSVAFGDTQYF. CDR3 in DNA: TGCGCCAGCAGCCTCCAATACTCGGTTGCCTTTGGAGATACGCAGTATTTT.

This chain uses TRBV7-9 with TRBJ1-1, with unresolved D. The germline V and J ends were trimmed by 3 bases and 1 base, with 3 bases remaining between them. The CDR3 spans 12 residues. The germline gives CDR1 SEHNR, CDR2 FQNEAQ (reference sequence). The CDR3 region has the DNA TGTGCCAGCAGCTTCGGGAACACTGAAGCTTTCTTT. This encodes CASSFGNTEAFF.

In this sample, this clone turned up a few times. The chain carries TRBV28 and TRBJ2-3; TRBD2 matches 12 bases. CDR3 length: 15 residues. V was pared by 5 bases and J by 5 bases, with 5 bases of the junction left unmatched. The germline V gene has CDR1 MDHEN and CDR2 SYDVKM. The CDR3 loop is CASSPTSGSVDTQYF. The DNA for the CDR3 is TGTGCCAGCAGTCCGACTAGCGGGAGTGTAGATACGCAGTATTTT.

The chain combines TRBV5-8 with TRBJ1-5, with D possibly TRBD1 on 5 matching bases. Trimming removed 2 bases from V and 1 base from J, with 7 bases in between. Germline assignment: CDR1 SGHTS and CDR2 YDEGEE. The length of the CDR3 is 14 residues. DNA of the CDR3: TGTGCCAGCAGCTTCCAGGGAAGCAATCAGCCCCAGCATTTT. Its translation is CASSFQGSNQPQHF.

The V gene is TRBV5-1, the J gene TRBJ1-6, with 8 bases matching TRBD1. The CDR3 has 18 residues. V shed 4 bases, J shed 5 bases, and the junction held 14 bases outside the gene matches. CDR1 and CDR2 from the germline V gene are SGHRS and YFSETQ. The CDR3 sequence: CASSPLGGTGLDNSPLHF. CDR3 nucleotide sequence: TGCGCCAGCAGCCCTTTGGGCGGGACAGGTCTCGATAATTCACCCCTCCACTTT.

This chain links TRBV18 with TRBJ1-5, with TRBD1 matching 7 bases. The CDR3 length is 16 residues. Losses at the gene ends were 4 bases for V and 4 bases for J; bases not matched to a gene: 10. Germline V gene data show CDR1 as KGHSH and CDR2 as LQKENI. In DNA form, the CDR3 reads TGTGCCAGCTCACTTGAACAGGGGTCGGCGAATCAGCCCCAGCATTTT. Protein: CASSLEQGSANQPQHF. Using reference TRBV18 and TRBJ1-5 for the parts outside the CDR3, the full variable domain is NAGVMQNPRHLVRRRGQEARLRCSPMKGHSHVYWYRQLPEEGLKFMVYLQKENIIDESGMPKERFSAEFPKEGPSILRIQQVVRGDSAAYFCASSLEQGSANQPQHFGDGTRLSIL.

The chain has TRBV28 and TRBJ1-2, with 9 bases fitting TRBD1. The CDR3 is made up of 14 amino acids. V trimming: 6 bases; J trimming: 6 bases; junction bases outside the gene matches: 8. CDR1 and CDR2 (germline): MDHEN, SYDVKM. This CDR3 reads CASRKQGAANGYTF. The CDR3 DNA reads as TGTGCCAGCAGGAAACAGGGGGCCGCGAATGGCTACACCTTC.

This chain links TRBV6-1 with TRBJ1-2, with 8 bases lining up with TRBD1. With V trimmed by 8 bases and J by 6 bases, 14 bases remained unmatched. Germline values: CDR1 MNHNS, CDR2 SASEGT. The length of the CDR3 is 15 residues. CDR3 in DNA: TGTGCCAGCTCCTTTGGGTGGTCAGGGGGCGATGGCTACACCTTC. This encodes CASSFGWSGGDGYTF.

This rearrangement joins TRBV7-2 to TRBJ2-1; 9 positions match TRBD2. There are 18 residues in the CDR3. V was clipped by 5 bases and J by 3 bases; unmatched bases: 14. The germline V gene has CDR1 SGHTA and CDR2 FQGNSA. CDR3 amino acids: CASSLRGASGNVYNEQFF. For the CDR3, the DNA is TGTGCCAGCAGCCTCAGAGGGGCTAGCGGGAACGTCTACAATGAGCAGTTCTTC.

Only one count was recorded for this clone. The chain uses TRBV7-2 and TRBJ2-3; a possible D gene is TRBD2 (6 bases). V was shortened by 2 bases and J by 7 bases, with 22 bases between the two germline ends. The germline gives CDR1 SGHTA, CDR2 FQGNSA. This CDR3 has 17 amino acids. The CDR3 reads CASSLFPSAGRSHTQYF. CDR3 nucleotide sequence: TGTGCCAGCAGCTTATTTCCTAGCGCGGGACGATCCCATACGCAGTATTTT.

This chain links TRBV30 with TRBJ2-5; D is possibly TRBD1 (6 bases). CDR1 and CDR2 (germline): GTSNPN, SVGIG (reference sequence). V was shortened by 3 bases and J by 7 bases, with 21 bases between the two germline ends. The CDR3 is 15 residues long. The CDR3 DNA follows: TGTGCCTGGAGCCACCAGGGGCTGGGAGTCCTGACCCAGTACTTC. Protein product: CAWSHQGLGVLTQYF.

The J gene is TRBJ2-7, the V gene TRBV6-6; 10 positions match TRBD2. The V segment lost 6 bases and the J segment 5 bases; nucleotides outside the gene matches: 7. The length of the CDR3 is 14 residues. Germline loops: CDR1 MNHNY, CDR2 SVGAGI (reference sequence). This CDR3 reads CASSWTSGWDEQYF. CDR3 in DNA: TGTGCCAGCAGCTGGACTAGCGGATGGGACGAGCAGTACTTC.

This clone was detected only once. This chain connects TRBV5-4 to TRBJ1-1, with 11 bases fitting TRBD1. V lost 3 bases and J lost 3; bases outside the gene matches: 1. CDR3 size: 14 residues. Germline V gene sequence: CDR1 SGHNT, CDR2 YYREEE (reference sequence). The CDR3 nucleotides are TGTGCCAGCAGCTGGGGACAGGGGGACACTGAAGCTTTCTTT. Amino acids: CASSWGQGDTEAFF.

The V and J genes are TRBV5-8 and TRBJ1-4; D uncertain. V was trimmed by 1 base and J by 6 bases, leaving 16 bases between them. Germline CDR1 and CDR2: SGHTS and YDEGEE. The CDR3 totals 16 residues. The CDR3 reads CASSLRASGIDEKLFF. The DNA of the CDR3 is TGTGCCAGCAGCTTGCGGGCGAGCGGGATTGATGAAAAACTGTTTTTT.

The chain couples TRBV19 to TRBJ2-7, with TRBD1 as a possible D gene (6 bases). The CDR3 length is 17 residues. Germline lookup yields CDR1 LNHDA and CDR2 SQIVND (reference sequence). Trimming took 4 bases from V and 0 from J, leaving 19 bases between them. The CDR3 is CASSSRSTGPSSYEQYF. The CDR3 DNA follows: TGTGCCAGTAGTAGTAGATCCACAGGGCCCAGCTCCTACGAGCAGTACTTC.

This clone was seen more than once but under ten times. CDR3 in DNA: TGTGCCAGCAGCACGCGACAGGGATACTACGAGCAGTACTTC. Translation: CASSTRQGYYEQYF. This chain connects TRBV5-6 to TRBJ2-7; the match to TRBD1 covers 7 bases. Trimming removed 4 bases from V and 3 bases from J; junction bases left unmatched: 7. Germline V gene data show CDR1 as SGHDT and CDR2 as YYEEEE. The CDR3 spans 14 residues.

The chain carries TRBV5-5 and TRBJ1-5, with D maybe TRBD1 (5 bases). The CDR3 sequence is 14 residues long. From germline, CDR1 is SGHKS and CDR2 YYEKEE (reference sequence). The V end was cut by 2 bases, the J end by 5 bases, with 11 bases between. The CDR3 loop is CASSLTGGDQPQHF. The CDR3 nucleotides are TGTGCCAGCAGCTTAACAGGCGGGGATCAGCCCCAGCATTTT.

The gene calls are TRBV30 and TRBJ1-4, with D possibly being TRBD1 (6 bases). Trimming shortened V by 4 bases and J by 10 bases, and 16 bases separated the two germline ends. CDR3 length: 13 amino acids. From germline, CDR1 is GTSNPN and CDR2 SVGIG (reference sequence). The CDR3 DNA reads TGTGCCTGGACGTCCGGGACAAACGGAAAACTGTTTTTT. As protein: CAWTSGTNGKLFF.

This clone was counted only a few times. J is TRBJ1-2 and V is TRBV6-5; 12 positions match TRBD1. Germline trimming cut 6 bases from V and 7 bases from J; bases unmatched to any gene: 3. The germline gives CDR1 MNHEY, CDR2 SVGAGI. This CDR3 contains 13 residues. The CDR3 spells CASRRDRGLGYTF. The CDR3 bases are TGTGCCAGCAGGCGGGACAGGGGGCTTGGCTACACCTTC.